This T cell receptor (beta chain) comes out of a study of CD8+CD57+ T cells in acquired aplastic anemia. Flow cytometry had shown expanded CD8+CD57+ cells in the patients chosen for sequencing. Using genomic DNA as the template, TCR beta VDJ and CDR3 profiling was carried out. TCRdb passed the reads through MiXCR, listing each CDR3 protein once. The top ten hold approximately 40% of the sample, which has 150,000 to 200,000 distinct CDR3 sequences, around 60% seen once. This CDR3 spans 14 amino acids. V was clipped by 2 bases and J by 3 bases, with 10 bases between them. The V gene's germline CDR1 is ENHRY and CDR2 SYGVKD. This clonotype has a count of ten or more.

This TCR was recovered from a human donor with aplastic anemia. The material sequenced was sorted CD4+, CD8+, or CD8+CD57+ T cells (not recorded which) from PBMCs. The chain couples TRBV10-3 to TRBJ1-2; no clear D. Here the CDR3 DNA reads TGTGCCATCAGTGAGGATGTGGGTTACTATGGCTACACCTTC. Protein sequence: CAISEDVGYYGYTF.